This T cell receptor beta chain stems from a study of OX40 agonist ivuxolimab in advanced cancers. TCRdb's table, derived via immunoSEQ multiplex PCR, lists solely in-frame clones and lacks some. The table lists tens of thousands of clones, 85% to 90% of them singletons, with about 1.9% in the top ten. CDR3 length: 14 amino acids. Germline loops: CDR1 MDHEN, CDR2 SYDVKM. Trimming left V 4 bases short and J 1 base short, with 10 bases between. The rearrangement joins TRBV28 to TRBJ2-5; maybe TRBD2 (5 bases). The clonotype was recovered from an adult with an advanced solid tumor such as melanoma, head and neck, liver or kidney cancer. The starting material was CD4+ or CD8+ T cells sorted from blood, obtained in a trial of the OX40 agonist ivuxolimab. CDR3 in amino acids: CASSSYAGQETQYF. Here the CDR3 DNA reads TGTGCCAGCAGTTCCTACGCGGGCCAAGAGACCCAGTACTTC.